This TCR beta chain was sequenced for a study of blood T cell repertoires in COVID-19. Germline CDR1 reads SGHRS; CDR2 reads YFSETQ. Deletions cut 3 bases from V and 4 bases from J, with 14 bases between. The CDR3 covers 15 residues. How the authors handled the data: The assay estimated nucleated cells by amplifying reference gene primers. Sequencing was performed with immunoSEQ multiplex PCR; in TCRdb, only in-frame clones are kept and a portion is missing. Clone size and the V and J calls come from that table; the DNA yielded D and trimming. Counted here are 150,000 to 200,000 clones, 65% to 90% occurring once; the ten biggest clones make up about 8.2%.

Input material: peripheral blood. The receptor was derived from a man aged 55-75 years with acute or convalescent COVID-19. The chain recombines TRBV5-1 with TRBJ1-5, with D possibly TRBD1 on 6 matching bases. As DNA, the CDR3 is TGCGCCAGCAGCTACCTGGCAGGGGCTAATCAGCCCCAGCATTTT. It yields the protein CASSYLAGANQPQHF.